These 30 T cell receptor beta chains were all obtained from the same sample, sequenced in a study of T cells in women clearing cervical HPV infection. Profiling relied on immunoSEQ multiplex PCR, and the TCRdb table lists in-frame clones only, not all of them. Across more than 30,000 clones, the top ten clones capture under 4% of the sample. Material for sequencing was blood buffy coat. All receptors derive from a woman between 18 and 75 years old with a cervical HPV16 infection that either progressed to CIN3+ or cleared (not recorded which).

On this clone: From the germline J gene comes the end of the CDR3, since the read stops 3 residues before it. The chain carries TRBV28 and TRBJ2-7; D is perhaps TRBD2 (6 bases). This CDR3 has 15 amino acids. CDR1 and CDR2 from the germline V gene are MDHEN and SYDVKM. Trimming took off 5 bases at V and 2 bases at J, with 16 bases between the two ends. CDR3 sequence: CASSAPGVVTYEQYF. CDR3 bases read: TGTGCCAGCAGTGCCCCGGGGGTGGTTACCTACGAG.

Turning to this clone: The read stops 3 residues short of the end of the CDR3; the missing end is completed from the germline J gene. The chain links TRBV11-2 to TRBJ2-2; the match to TRBD1 covers 9 bases. The CDR3 is 15 residues long. The V segment lost 1 base and the J segment 6 bases; nucleotides outside the gene matches: 3. Germline lookup yields CDR1 SGHAT and CDR2 FQNNGV. The CDR3 DNA, read in part, is TGTGCCAGCAGCTTAGTAAGGACAGGGGCCGGGGAG. The encoded protein is CASSLVRTGAGE. The CDR3 in full is CASSLVRTGAGELFF.

Comments on this clone: The read ends 3 residues shy of where the CDR3 ends; the end is completed using the germline J gene. The chain combines TRBV7-9 with TRBJ1-4, with 7 bases lining up with TRBD1. CDR3 size: 13 residues. Germline CDR1 and CDR2: SEHNR and FQNEAQ (reference sequence). CDR3 DNA (partial): TGTGCCAGCAGCTCTGGACAGGACAGACCA. Protein sequence: CASSSGQDRP. The whole CDR3 is CASSSGQDRPLFF.

On this clone itself: Read coverage stops 3 residues before the CDR3 terminus; the germline J gene supplies the remainder. The chain links TRBV30 to TRBJ1-1; 8 bases map to TRBD1. From germline, CDR1 is GTSNPN and CDR2 SVGIG (reference sequence). This CDR3 has 12 amino acids. The CDR3 loop reads CAWSVTGAGAFF. The sequenced CDR3 bases are TGTGCCTGGAGCGTGACAGGGGCGGGA.

To note about this clone: The CDR3 goes on 3 residues after the read ends, and that part is filled in from the germline J gene. The chain has TRBV29-1 and TRBJ2-2; the D gene is possibly TRBD2 (5 bases). V was shortened by 5 bases and J by 1 base, with 11 bases between the two germline ends. From germline, CDR1 is SQVTM and CDR2 ANQGSEA. This CDR3 is built from 14 residues. Partial CDR3 DNA: TGCAGCGTTAACGCAGGACTGAACACCGGGGAG. This encodes CSVNAGLNTGE. The entire CDR3 protein is CSVNAGLNTGELFF.

Worth noting for this clone: The read comes to an end 3 residues before the CDR3 does, leaving the germline J gene to fill in the end. The chain has TRBV19 and TRBJ1-2; D unresolved. In germline, CDR1 is LNHDA, CDR2 SQIVND (reference sequence). The CDR3 sequence is 11 residues long. The CDR3 spells CATGAGGDYTF. The CDR3 bases that were read are TGTGCCACCGGCGCAGGAGGAGAC. Drawing the rest from reference TRBV19 and TRBJ1-2, the complete variable domain is DGGITQSPKYLFRKEGQNVTLSCEQNLNHDAMYWYRQDPGQGLRLIYYSQIVNDFQKGDIAEGYSVSREKKESFPLTVTSAQKNPTAFYLCATGAGGDYTFGSGTRLTVV.

CDR3 protein: CASSSPVGGEKLFF. Partial CDR3 DNA: TGTGCCAGCAGCTCCCCGGTGGGAGGGGAAAAG. V and J are TRBV7-9 and TRBJ2-2; the match to TRBD2 covers 7 bases. The read ends 3 residues before the CDR3 terminus; that terminus is restored from the germline J gene. The CDR3 sequence is 14 residues long. Germline V gene sequence: CDR1 SEHNR, CDR2 FQNEAQ (reference sequence).

Notes on this clone: The CDR3 is cut off 3 residues early in the read; its end comes from the germline J gene. V is TRBV6-1 and J is TRBJ1-6; the match to TRBD1 covers 7 bases. Trimming at V came to 4 bases and at J to 6 bases, leaving 6 bases not matched to a gene. The germline V gene has CDR1 MNHNS and CDR2 SASEGT. The CDR3 totals 15 residues. The CDR3 bases that were read are TGTGCCAGCAGTGGGACAGGAAGACTTAATTCACCC. It encodes CASSGTGRLNSP. The whole CDR3 protein reads CASSGTGRLNSPLHF.

As regards this clone: Read data end 3 residues before the CDR3 end; the end is taken from the germline J gene. The V and J genes are TRBV20-1 and TRBJ2-7, with D tentatively TRBD2 (6 bases). CDR3 size: 18 residues. CDR1 is DFQATT and CDR2 is SNEGSKA in the germline V gene (reference sequence). V shed 0 bases and J shed 2 bases, with 23 bases lying between them. The DNA read from the CDR3 is TGCAGTGCTAGAGATTATGAGCGGGCCGACGGTCCTACCTACGAG. This sequence encodes CSARDYERADGPTYE. The whole CDR3 reads CSARDYERADGPTYEQYF.

On this clone itself: The read stops 3 residues short of the end of the CDR3; the missing end is completed from the germline J gene. This rearrangement joins TRBV5-3 to TRBJ2-2; perhaps TRBD1 as D (6 bases). TRBV5-3 is identified as an open reading frame with a role that is uncertain. CDR3 length: 16 amino acids. Trimming left V 4 bases short and J 6 bases short, with 19 bases between. The CDR3 spells CARSPKDRFTPGELFF. Partial CDR3 DNA: TGTGCCAGAAGCCCAAAAGACAGGTTTACACCCGGGGAG.

CDR3 loop: CASSPSSLAVNEQFF. The DNA read from the CDR3 is TGTGCCAGCAGCCCCAGTAGTCTAGCCGTGAATGAG. The chain uses TRBV7-3 and TRBJ2-1; maybe TRBD2 (5 bases). The CDR3 is cut off 3 residues early in the read; its end comes from the germline J gene. The V gene's germline CDR1 is SGHTA and CDR2 FQGTGA. V lost 5 bases to trimming and J lost 7 bases, with 18 bases between them. The CDR3 runs to 15 residues.

Points on this clone: The read finishes 3 residues shy of the CDR3 end, and the germline J gene is used to complete it. This chain uses TRBV2 with TRBJ2-2; no definite D call. Trimming shortened V by 2 bases and J by 4 bases, and 17 bases separated the two germline ends. Germline V lookup: CDR1 SNHLY, CDR2 FYNNEI. CDR3 length: 17 amino acids. The CDR3 reads CASSELPVEVSTGELFF. Incomplete CDR3 DNA: TGTGCCAGCAGTGAATTGCCCGTTGAAGTTAGCACCGGGGAG.

Remarks on this clone: Sequencing ends 3 residues short of the CDR3 end; the germline J gene provides the rest. This chain uses TRBV19 with TRBJ1-4; TRBD1 agrees at 8 bases. From germline, CDR1 is LNHDA and CDR2 SQIVND (reference sequence). CDR3 length: 15 residues. CDR3 loop: CASSTQTGANSPLFF. Partial CDR3 DNA: TGTGCCAGTAGTACTCAGACAGGGGCTAATTCACCA. Using reference TRBV19 and TRBJ1-4 for the parts outside the CDR3, the full variable domain is DGGITQSPKYLFRKEGQNVTLSCEQNLNHDAMYWYRQDPGQGLRLIYYSQIVNDFQKGDIAEGYSVSREKKESFPLTVTSAQKNPTAFYLCASSTQTGANSPLFFGSGTQLSVL.

As to this clone: The sequence runs out 3 residues before the end of the CDR3; the remainder is reconstructed from the germline J gene. This chain links TRBV5-1 with TRBJ2-2; 10 bases fit TRBD2. The V segment lost 4 bases and the J segment 0 bases; nucleotides outside the gene matches: 6. Germline CDR1 and CDR2: SGHRS and YFSETQ. The CDR3 has 17 residues. CDR3 protein: CASSPLGLAANTGELFF. The sequenced part of the CDR3 DNA is TGCGCCAGCAGCCCCTTAGGACTAGCGGCGAACACCGGGGAG. Supplemented by reference TRBV5-1 and TRBJ2-2, the full variable domain reads KAGVTQTPRYLIKTRGQQVTLSCSPISGHRSVSWYQQTPGQGLQFLFEYFSETQRNKGNFPGRFSGRQFSNSRSEMNVSTLELGDSALYLCASSPLGLAANTGELFFGEGSRLTVL.

Worth noting for this clone: The read terminates 3 residues before the CDR3 end, so the remaining end is supplied by the germline J gene. The chain combines TRBV29-1 with TRBJ1-2; D is perhaps TRBD1 (5 bases). Germline values: CDR1 SQVTM, CDR2 ANQGSEA. Trimming stripped 5 bases from V and 3 bases from J, with 10 bases between. This CDR3 is built from 12 residues. CDR3 DNA, as far as it was read: TGCAGCGTTCGGAGGGGAGACTATGGC. Translating it yields CSVRRGDYG. The whole CDR3 protein is CSVRRGDYGYTF.

A note on this clone: The junction shows a germline mismatch at one end, possibly a read error. The DNA ends 3 residues before the CDR3 does, and the rest of the CDR3 is filled in from the germline J gene. The sample holds other DNA sequences that translate to the same CDR3. The chain uses TRBV7-3 and TRBJ1-2; perhaps TRBD1 as D (6 bases). This CDR3 has 14 amino acids. Germline V gives CDR1 SGHTA, CDR2 FQGTGA. This chain's CDR3 is CASSSSGGSYGYTF. Partial CDR3 DNA: TGTGCCAGCAGCTCCAGCGGGGGCTCCTATGGA.

Concerning this clone itself: The DNA ends 3 residues before the CDR3 does, and the rest of the CDR3 is filled in from the germline J gene. This chain connects TRBV4-1 to TRBJ2-5; TRBD1 agrees at 9 bases. Germline V CDR1 and CDR2: MGHRA, YSYEKL. Trimming cost V 4 bases and J 3 bases; bases outside gene matches: 6. CDR3 length equals 15 residues. The CDR3 here is CASSPGDRDKETQYF. Partial CDR3 DNA: TGCGCCAGCAGCCCAGGGGACAGGGACAAAGAGACC.

This clone ranks as large in terms of frequency. The read is 3 residues too short to cover the CDR3 end, so that end is filled in from the germline J gene. The V call is TRBV6-2 or TRBV6-3, the J call TRBJ2-1; TRBD2 matches 8 bases. The J segment lost 3 bases and the V segment lost 2 bases, leaving 0 bases of the junction unmatched. CDR1 is MNHEY, CDR2 SVGEGT, per germline. CDR3 length: 14 residues. CDR3: CASSYSGGYNEQFF. The CDR3 DNA, read in part, is TGTGCCAGCAGTTACAGCGGGGGCTACAATGAG.

Remarks on this clone: The read ends 3 residues shy of where the CDR3 ends; the end is completed using the germline J gene. The chain uses TRBV7-6 and TRBJ2-3; 7 bases are shared with TRBD1. Trimming removed 5 bases from V and 2 bases from J; junction bases left unmatched: 10. CDR1 is SGHVS and CDR2 is FNYEAQ in the germline V gene. The CDR3 has 16 amino acids. CDR3 DNA (partial): TGTGCCAGCAGCCTCAGAACCGGGACAGTCACAGATACG. Protein sequence: CASSLRTGTVTDT. The whole CDR3 region reads CASSLRTGTVTDTQYF.

Worth noting for this clone: The DNA ends 3 residues before the CDR3 does, and the rest of the CDR3 is filled in from the germline J gene. The chain recombines TRBV5-1 with TRBJ2-5; 11 nucleotides agree with TRBD2. This CDR3 contains 13 residues. Germline lookup yields CDR1 SGHRS and CDR2 YFSETQ. The J segment lost 5 bases and the V segment lost 6 bases, leaving 3 bases of the junction unmatched. This CDR3 reads CASTTSGSETQYF. The covered CDR3 bases are TGCGCCAGCACCACTAGCGGGAGCGAGACC.

The sequenced CDR3 bases are TGTGCCAGCAGCTTTCCGGGACAGCTGAGCTACGAG. Its translation: CASSFPGQLSYE. The full-length CDR3 reads as CASSFPGQLSYEQYF. This rearrangement joins TRBV28 to TRBJ2-7, with TRBD1 identical over 7 bases. Sequencing ends 3 residues short of the CDR3 end; the germline J gene provides the rest. The germline V gene encodes CDR1 MDHEN and CDR2 SYDVKM. J was trimmed by 3 bases and V by 6 bases; bases with no gene match: 11. This CDR3 contains 15 residues.

A remark on this clone: Sequencing ends 3 residues short of the CDR3 end; the germline J gene provides the rest. The sample holds other DNA sequences that translate to the same CDR3. The J gene is TRBJ1-3, the V gene TRBV7-9, with a tentative D call TRBD1 (6 bases). V dropped 5 bases and J dropped 3 bases, with 14 bases sitting between them. The germline V gene encodes CDR1 SEHNR and CDR2 FQNEAQ (reference sequence). The CDR3 consists of 15 residues. The CDR3 bases that were read are TGTGCCAGCAGCCCGACCGGGGGGCGTGGAAACACC. As protein: CASSPTGGRGNT. The entire CDR3 protein reads CASSPTGGRGNTIYF.

Note on this clone: With the read ending 3 residues before the CDR3 end, the germline J gene is used to fill in that end. The chain joins TRBV6-1 to TRBJ1-3, with D tentatively TRBD1 (6 bases). Germline CDR1 MNHNS, CDR2 SASEGT. The CDR3 totals 14 residues. V lost 2 bases to trimming and J lost 4 bases, with 9 bases between them. The CDR3 loop reads CASSEWDTGNTIYF. CDR3 bases read: TGTGCCAGCAGTGAATGGGACACCGGAAACACC.

Concerning this clone: The CDR3 end lies 3 residues beyond the end of the read and is filled in from the germline J gene. The rearrangement uses TRBV20-1 and TRBJ1-1, with D unresolved. Between the trimmed V and J ends, which lost 6 bases and 0 bases, there was a span of 5 bases. The V gene's germline CDR1 is DFQATT and CDR2 SNEGSKA (reference sequence). The CDR3 loop spans 11 amino acids. CDR3 region: CSAPVNTEAFF. The CDR3 DNA, read in part, is TGCAGTGCCCCCGTGAACACTGAA.

With regard to this clone: Read sequence stops 3 residues before the CDR3 end, and the germline J gene provides the missing end. The chain couples TRBV7-8 to TRBJ2-1, with D maybe TRBD2 (5 bases). This CDR3 has 14 residues. V was pared by 1 base and J by 9 bases, with 13 bases between. Germline CDR1 and CDR2: SGHVS and FQNEAQ. CDR3 protein: CASSLGPGTSEQFF. The CDR3 DNA, read in part, is TGTGCCAGCAGCTTAGGTCCGGGAACTAGTGAG.

Worth noting for this clone: From the germline J gene comes the end of the CDR3, since the read stops 3 residues before it. The chain joins TRBV2 to TRBJ2-3, with D uncertain. Trimming stripped 0 bases from V and 4 bases from J, with 8 bases between. There are 14 residues in the CDR3. Germline assignment: CDR1 SNHLY and CDR2 FYNNEI. The CDR3 DNA, read in part, is TGTGCCAGCAGTGAAGCGCTAGGAGCAGATACG. Translation gives CASSEALGADT. The entire CDR3 protein reads CASSEALGADTQYF.

For this clone: Coverage ceases 3 residues before the CDR3 finishes, and the germline J gene fills in the end. The chain is built from TRBV20-1 and TRBJ2-2, with 7 bases that match TRBD1. The length of the CDR3 is 13 residues. Germline CDR1 is DFQATT and CDR2 is SNEGSKA (reference sequence). Trimming took 6 bases from V and 4 from J; bases not matched to a gene: 5. CDR3 amino acids: CSATSGGTGELFF. The DNA read from the CDR3 is TGCAGTGCAACATCAGGGGGCACCGGGGAG.

As for this clone: The read finishes 3 residues shy of the CDR3 end, and the germline J gene is used to complete it. The V gene is TRBV19, the J gene TRBJ2-5; TRBD1 matches 9 bases. Germline CDR1 and CDR2: LNHDA and SQIVND (reference sequence). This CDR3 has 15 amino acids. V trimming: 7 bases; J trimming: 5 bases; junction bases outside the gene matches: 11. The part of the CDR3 DNA that was read is TGTGCCAGTACCCCCCGGGACAGGGTGGGTGAGACC. Amino acid sequence: CASTPRDRVGET. The entire CDR3 sequence reads CASTPRDRVGETQYF. The full variable domain, rest sourced from reference TRBV19 and TRBJ2-5, is DGGITQSPKYLFRKEGQNVTLSCEQNLNHDAMYWYRQDPGQGLRLIYYSQIVNDFQKGDIAEGYSVSREKKESFPLTVTSAQKNPTAFYLCASTPRDRVGETQYFGPGTRLLVL.

Comments on this clone: The read ends 3 residues shy of where the CDR3 ends; the end is completed using the germline J gene. The genes are TRBV5-6 and TRBJ1-1; D not resolved. CDR3 size: 13 residues. The germline V and J ends were trimmed by 3 bases and 1 base, with 7 bases remaining between them. CDR1 SGHDT and CDR2 YYEEEE come from the germline V gene. The DNA read from the CDR3 is TGTGCCAGCAGCTACCGGTCGAACACTGAA. Its protein is CASSYRSNTE. The CDR3 as a whole reads CASSYRSNTEAFF.

Details on this clone: The read is 3 residues too short to cover the CDR3 end, so that end is filled in from the germline J gene. The chain recombines TRBV20-1 with TRBJ2-5; the match to TRBD2 covers 7 bases. The CDR3 length is 13 residues. V trimming: 5 bases; J trimming: 5 bases; junction bases outside the gene matches: 8. Germline CDR1 DFQATT, CDR2 SNEGSKA (reference sequence). CDR3 DNA, as far as it was read: TGCAGTGCTGCTGGACTAGTAGGGGAGACC. The encoded protein is CSAAGLVGET. The full CDR3 is CSAAGLVGETQYF.